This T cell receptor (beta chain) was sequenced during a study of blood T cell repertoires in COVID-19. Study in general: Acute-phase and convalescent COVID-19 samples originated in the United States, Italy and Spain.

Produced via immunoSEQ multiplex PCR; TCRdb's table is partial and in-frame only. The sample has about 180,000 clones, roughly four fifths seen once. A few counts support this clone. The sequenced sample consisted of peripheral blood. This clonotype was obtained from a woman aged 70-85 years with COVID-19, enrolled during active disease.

The CDR3 loop is CASVTTGGTGYGYTF. In nucleotides, the CDR3 is TGTGCCTCCGTAACGACAGGGGGAACGGGGTATGGCTACACCTTC. The chain employs TRBV19 and TRBJ1-2; 9 bases fit TRBD1. The CDR3 covers 15 residues. Germline V CDR1 and CDR2: LNHDA, SQIVND (reference sequence). The ends lost 11 bases at V and 5 bases at J; junction bases unmatched: 15.